This record looks at one T cell receptor (beta chain) sequence and its context. Per the study methods: Estimation of nucleated cell counts relied on the amplification of reference gene primers. The data were produced by immunoSEQ multiplex PCR, yet TCRdb's version contains in-frame clones alone and is incomplete. V, J and clone size are taken as reported in that table, and D and trimming were inferred from the DNA itself. The sample comprises a few hundred thousand clones, roughly 90% of which are singletons, and more than 3.5% rests with the top ten. The source of the sample is a study of blood T cell repertoires in COVID-19. After removal of 4 bases from V and 5 bases from J, the junction contained 1 base not matched to a gene. CDR3 size: 12 residues. The germline CDR1 and CDR2 sequences are MNHEY and SVGEGT. Participants were aged about 18 to 100 years from some 24 US areas. Researchers sorted participants into cohorts using their self-reported clinical history.

The chain employs TRBV6-2 or TRBV6-3 and TRBJ1-2; the match to TRBD1 covers 7 bases. The receptor was derived from a woman in her thirties who had recovered from COVID-19. The sequenced sample was PBMCs or T cells enriched from blood (not recorded which). CDR3 region: CASSSQGYGYTF. CDR3 DNA: TGTGCCAGCAGTTCACAGGGGTATGGCTACACCTTC.